Listed here are 21 T cell receptor beta chains from one sample, sequenced in a study of early T cells in non-severe SARS-CoV-2 infection. In TCRdb, the 5' RACE reads were re-called with MiXCR into one record per CDR3 protein. Here the sample spans 70,000 to 90,000 distinct CDR3 sequences, around 11% being singletons. The source material was whole blood. The receptors originated from an adult who was a healthcare worker with PCR-confirmed SARS-CoV-2 infection or an uninfected control (not recorded which).

The chain is built from TRBV29-1 and TRBJ1-4, with D tentatively TRBD1 (5 bases). CDR3 length: 11 residues. The germline gives CDR1 SQVTM, CDR2 ANQGSEA. Trimming pared 5 bases from V and 7 bases from J, leaving 8 bases between. The CDR3 sequence: CSVYGGEKLFF. CDR3 nucleotides: TGCAGCGTTTATGGGGGTGAAAAACTGTTTTTT.

This clonotype was seen many times. The J gene is TRBJ2-3, the V gene TRBV29-1, with TRBD2 matching over 10 bases. Germline V gene lookup returns CDR1 SQVTM and CDR2 ANQGSEA. Unmatched junction bases numbered 7, after V lost 5 bases and J lost 2 bases. There are 15 residues in the CDR3. The CDR3 DNA reads as TGCAGCGTTTTTGGACTAGCGGAGGACACAGATACGCAGTATTTT. It specifies CSVFGLAEDTDTQYF.

As to this clonotype: Since a much larger clone is just one base distant, this may be a read error. This chain joins TRBV9 and TRBJ2-5; D is uncertain. This CDR3 region has 12 residues. The germline CDR1 and CDR2 sequences are SGDLS and YYNGEE. The CDR3 DNA reads TGTGCCAGCAACGTAGTTGGAGAGACCCAGTACTTC. This translates into CASNVVGETQYF.

The V and J genes are TRBV29-1 and TRBJ2-7; 7 bases align to TRBD1. The V gene's germline CDR1 is SQVTM and CDR2 ANQGSEA. The CDR3 is 13 residues long. J lost 7 bases, V lost 4 bases, and 10 bases had no gene match. CDR3 DNA sequence: TGCAGCGTTGTGGGGATGACAGGGTATGAGCAGTACTTC. Its translation: CSVVGMTGYEQYF.

In this sample, this clonotype turned up a few times. V usage is TRBV6-1 and J usage is TRBJ1-1; the D gene is possibly TRBD1 (5 bases). There are 13 residues in the CDR3. V lost 8 bases and J lost 5, with 15 bases in between. The germline V gene has CDR1 MNHNS and CDR2 SASEGT. CDR3 nucleotides: TGTGCCAGCCTCGGTCAGGAGGGGACTGAAGCTTTCTTT. Translation: CASLGQEGTEAFF.

This clonotype has at least ten counts. The V gene is TRBV20-1, the J gene TRBJ1-5; D perhaps matches TRBD1 (6 bases). The CDR3 has 13 residues. Germline values: CDR1 DFQATT, CDR2 SNEGSKA (reference sequence). V lost 4 bases to trimming and J lost 2 bases, with 9 bases between them. The CDR3 DNA sequence: TGCAGTGCTACTAACAGGGGCAATCAGCCCCAGCATTTT. This translates into CSATNRGNQPQHF.

This clonotype has at least ten counts. The J gene is TRBJ2-5, the V gene TRBV5-5, with D possibly matching TRBD2 (5 bases). The CDR3 is 13 residues long. Germline CDR1 and CDR2: SGHKS and YYEKEE (reference sequence). V lost 4 bases and J lost 5, with 12 bases in between. The CDR3 DNA reads TGTGCCAGCAGCCCAGGACTGGAGGAGACCCAGTACTTC. This codes for CASSPGLEETQYF.

This clonotype came up many times. The chain has TRBV6-6 and TRBJ1-2; the D gene is possibly TRBD1 (5 bases). V was pared by 6 bases and J by 3 bases, with 11 bases between. The length of the CDR3 is 13 residues. CDR1 and CDR2 from the germline V gene are MNHNY and SVGAGI (reference sequence). The CDR3 DNA reads TGTGCCAGCAGCCCCGACAGTGACTATGGCTACACCTTC. It specifies CASSPDSDYGYTF.

V usage is TRBV6-5 and J usage is TRBJ2-7; D gene uncertain. Trimming left V 0 bases short and J 2 bases short, with 5 bases between. Germline V gene sequence: CDR1 MNHEY, CDR2 SVGAGI. This CDR3 is 13 amino acids long. In DNA form, the CDR3 reads TGTGCCAGCAGTTACTCGTTTGCCTACGAGCAGTACTTC. Its translation: CASSYSFAYEQYF.

The chain joins TRBV14 to TRBJ1-3; D is possibly TRBD1 (6 bases). V was trimmed by 3 bases and J by 2 bases, leaving 23 bases between them. The CDR3 totals 19 residues. The germline V gene has CDR1 SGHDN and CDR2 FVKESK. This CDR3 is CASSQRIGGPMGAGNTIYF. In DNA form, the CDR3 reads TGTGCCAGCAGCCAGCGGATCGGGGGCCCCATGGGGGCTGGAAACACCATATATTTT. The full variable domain, its missing parts supplied by reference TRBV14 and TRBJ1-3, is EAGVTQFPSHSVIEKGQTVTLRCDPISGHDNLYWYRRVMGKEIKFLLHFVKESKQDESGMPNNRFLAERTGGTYSTLKVQPAELEDSGVYFCASSQRIGGPMGAGNTIYFGEGSWLTVV.

This clonotype appeared many times. The genes are TRBV4-3 and TRBJ2-5; TRBD2 matches 11 bases. This CDR3 is built from 18 residues. Germline V gene sequence: CDR1 LGHNA, CDR2 YSLEER. J was trimmed by 2 bases and V by 0 bases; bases with no gene match: 8. The CDR3: CASSQDRLAGGSQETQYF. CDR3 in DNA: TGCGCCAGCAGCCAAGATCGGCTAGCGGGGGGCTCTCAAGAGACCCAGTACTTC.

This clonotype was detected only a few times. CDR3 residues: CASSSPGYQETQYF. The CDR3 bases are TGTGCCAGCAGCTCCCCGGGCTACCAAGAGACCCAGTACTTC. The chain couples TRBV7-2 to TRBJ2-5; D not resolved. CDR3 size: 14 residues. V lost 4 bases and J lost 0, with 9 bases in between. Germline V gene lookup returns CDR1 SGHTA and CDR2 FQGNSA.

This clonotype was observed at least ten times. The chain recombines TRBV19 with TRBJ2-3, with 14 positions matching TRBD2. CDR1 and CDR2 (germline): LNHDA, SQIVND (reference sequence). The CDR3 extends over 14 amino acids. Trimming removed 6 bases from V and 5 bases from J; junction bases left unmatched: 1. In DNA form, the CDR3 reads TGTGCCAGTAGGACTAGCGGGGGGGGAGATACGCAGTATTTT. Its translation: CASRTSGGGDTQYF.

This clonotype was picked up many times. V usage is TRBV5-4 and J usage is TRBJ1-1; D is unresolved. The germline V gene encodes CDR1 SGHNT and CDR2 YYREEE (reference sequence). V was cut by 0 bases and J by 0 bases, with 12 bases left in between. The CDR3 loop spans 16 amino acids. In nucleotides, the CDR3 is TGTGCCAGCAGCTTGGGACACGCGGGCGTGAACACTGAAGCTTTCTTT. It yields the protein CASSLGHAGVNTEAFF.

The rearrangement links TRBV30 to TRBJ1-3; no clear D. The ends were cut back, 0 bases at V and 0 bases at J, with 15 bases in the middle. The CDR3 sequence is 17 residues long. Germline V gives CDR1 GTSNPN, CDR2 SVGIG (reference sequence). This CDR3 reads CAWSVRFADYSGNTIYF. CDR3 DNA: TGTGCCTGGAGTGTTAGGTTCGCGGACTACTCTGGAAACACCATATATTTT.

In this sample, this clonotype turned up a few times. This chain connects TRBV7-6 to TRBJ2-4; perhaps D is TRBD1 or TRBD2 (6 bases each). This CDR3 comprises 13 residues. Germline V CDR1 and CDR2: SGHVS, FNYEAQ. V was shortened by 1 base and J by 7 bases, with 8 bases between the two germline ends. The CDR3 loop is CASSLGGANIQYF. The CDR3 DNA reads TGTGCCAGCAGCTTAGGGGGGGCGAACATTCAGTACTTC.

This clonotype was seen repeatedly, ten times or more. The chain carries TRBV12-2 and TRBJ2-7; TRBD1 is the table's D call and was not checked against the DNA. TRBV12-2 is labeled a pseudogene. This CDR3 has 17 amino acids. The CDR3 reads CASRPAHRDRPLGEQYF. The CDR3 DNA reads TGTGCAAGTCGCCCAGCTCACCGGGACAGGCCTTTAGGGGAGCAGTACTTC.

The J gene is TRBJ2-1, the V gene TRBV2; either TRBD1 or TRBD2 may supply D (5 bases each). CDR3 length equals 14 residues. V lost 6 bases to trimming and J lost 0 bases, with 9 bases between them. CDR1 SNHLY and CDR2 FYNNEI come from the germline V gene. Here the CDR3 reads CASRGDSSYNEQFF. The CDR3 bases are TGTGCCAGCAGGGGGGATAGCTCCTACAATGAGCAGTTCTTC.

The J gene is TRBJ2-7, the V gene TRBV27; 7 nucleotides agree with TRBD1. The CDR3 consists of 13 residues. Trimming removed 6 bases from V and 1 base from J; junction bases left unmatched: 3. Per germline, CDR1 MNHEY and CDR2 SMNVEV (reference sequence). For the CDR3, the DNA is TGTGCCAGCAGCCGGACAGGTTCCTACGAGCAGTACTTC. Protein: CASSRTGSYEQYF.

In this sample, this clonotype turned up a few times. The J gene is TRBJ1-3, the V gene TRBV9; TRBD1 agrees at 11 bases. The V segment lost 1 base and the J segment 0 bases; nucleotides outside the gene matches: 9. The CDR3 is 19 residues long. Germline assignment: CDR1 SGDLS and CDR2 YYNGEE. In DNA, the CDR3 is TGTGCCAGCAGCGTAAGGGGACAGGGGGAGACTAGCTCTGGAAACACCATATATTTT. It yields the protein CASSVRGQGETSSGNTIYF.

This clonotype was observed a few times. The V gene is TRBV27, the J gene TRBJ1-2; 7 positions agree with TRBD1. The CDR3 loop spans 12 amino acids. Trimming removed 8 bases from V and 4 bases from J; junction bases left unmatched: 4. CDR1 MNHEY and CDR2 SMNVEV come from the germline V gene (reference sequence). DNA of the CDR3: TGTGCCAGCCGGGACAGCCTCTATGGCTACACCTTC. This translates into CASRDSLYGYTF.